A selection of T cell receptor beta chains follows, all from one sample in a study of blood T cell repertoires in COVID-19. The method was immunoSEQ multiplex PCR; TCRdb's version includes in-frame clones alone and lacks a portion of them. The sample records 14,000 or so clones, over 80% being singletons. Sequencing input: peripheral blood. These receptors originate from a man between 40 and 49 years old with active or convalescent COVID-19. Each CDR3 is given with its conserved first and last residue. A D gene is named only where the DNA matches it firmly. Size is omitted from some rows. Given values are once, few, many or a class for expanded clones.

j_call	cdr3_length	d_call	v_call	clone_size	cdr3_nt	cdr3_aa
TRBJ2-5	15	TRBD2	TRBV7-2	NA	TGTGCCAGCAGCTCAGCGGGGGGTCCCTCTGAGACCCAGTACTTC	CASSSAGGPSETQYF
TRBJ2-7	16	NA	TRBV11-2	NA	TGTGCCAGCAGCTTAGAAGGTGCAGGGGTCCCCTACGAGCAGTACTTC	CASSLEGAGVPYEQYF
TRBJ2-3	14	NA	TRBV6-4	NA	TGTGCCAGCAGTGGGGGGCAGCCCACAGATACGCAGTATTTT	CASSGGQPTDTQYF
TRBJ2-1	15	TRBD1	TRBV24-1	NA	TGTGCCACCAGTGATAGGGGGGACAGGGTCAATGAGCAGTTCTTC	CATSDRGDRVNEQFF
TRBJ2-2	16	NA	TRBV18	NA	TGTGCCAGCTCACCTCCGGGTTCTGTACCCACCGGGGAGCTGTTTTTT	CASSPPGSVPTGELFF
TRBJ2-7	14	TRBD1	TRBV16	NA	TGTGCCAGCACCCAACGCAGGGGGCTGGAGAAGCAGTACTTC	CASTQRRGLEKQYF
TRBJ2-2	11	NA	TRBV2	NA	TGTGCCAGCAGTTCGTCCGGGGAGCTGTTTTTT	CASSSSGELFF
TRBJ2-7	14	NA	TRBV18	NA	TGTGCCAGCTCTGTGACAGGCAGACCCTACGAGCAGTACTTC	CASSVTGRPYEQYF
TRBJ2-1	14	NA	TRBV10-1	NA	TGCGCCAGCAACGCGGGGCTGGGTTCTGGTGAGCAGTTCTTC	CASNAGLGSGEQFF
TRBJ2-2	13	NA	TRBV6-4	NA	TGTGCCAGCAGTGCTGAGCTCACCGGGGAGCTGTTTTTT	CASSAELTGELFF
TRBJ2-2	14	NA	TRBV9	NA	TGTGCCAGCAGCGCCTCACTGAACACCGGGGAGCTGTTTTTT	CASSASLNTGELFF
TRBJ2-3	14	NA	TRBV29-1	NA	TGCAGCGCCTGCGGGGTTCCTAGCACAGATACGCAGTATTTT	CSACGVPSTDTQYF
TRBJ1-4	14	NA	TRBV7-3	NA	TGTGCCAGCAGCTTAAACAGGGAAGGGGAAAAACTGTTTTTT	CASSLNREGEKLFF
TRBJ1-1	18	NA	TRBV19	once	TGTGCCAGTAGTATGCGACACTCGTGGGCTCGGGGGAACACTGAAGCTTTCTTT	CASSMRHSWARGNTEAFF
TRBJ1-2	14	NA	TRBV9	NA	TGTGCCAGCAGCGTAGAAATAGGGGACTATGGCTACACCTTC	CASSVEIGDYGYTF
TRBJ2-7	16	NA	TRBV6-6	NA	TGTGCCAGCAGAGAACGCACCCGGACAGCTTCCTACGAGCAGTACTTC	CASRERTRTASYEQYF
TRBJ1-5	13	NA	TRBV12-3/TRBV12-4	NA	TGTGCCAGCAGTTTCAGCACGGGTCAGCCCCAGCATTTT	CASSFSTGQPQHF
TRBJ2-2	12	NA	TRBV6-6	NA	TGTGCCAGCACGTGGGGGAGGGGGGAGCTGTTTTTT	CASTWGRGELFF
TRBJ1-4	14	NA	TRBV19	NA	TGTGCCAGTAGTATAGTCGGAGGTAATGAAAAACTGTTTTTT	CASSIVGGNEKLFF
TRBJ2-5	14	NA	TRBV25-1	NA	TGTGCCAGCACCCACCCAGGGTCCGGCGAGACCCAGTACTTC	CASTHPGSGETQYF
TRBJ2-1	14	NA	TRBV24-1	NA	TGTGCCACCAGTGATTTTGGACAGTACAATGAGCAGTTCTTC	CATSDFGQYNEQFF
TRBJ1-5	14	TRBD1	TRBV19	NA	TGTGCCAGTAGTATGGGACAGCTCAATCAGCCCCAGCATTTT	CASSMGQLNQPQHF
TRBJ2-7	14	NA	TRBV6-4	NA	TGTGCCAGCAGGGACCGCGATAAGCGCTACGAGCAGTACTTC	CASRDRDKRYEQYF
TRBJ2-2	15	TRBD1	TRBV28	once	TGTGCCAGCAGTTCGCCGGGGACAGGGGTCAGGGAGCTGTTTTTT	CASSSPGTGVRELFF
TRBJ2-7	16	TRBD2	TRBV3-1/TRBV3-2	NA	TGTGCCAGCAGCCTACCCCTCAGCGGGGGGACCTACGAGCAGTACTTC	CASSLPLSGGTYEQYF